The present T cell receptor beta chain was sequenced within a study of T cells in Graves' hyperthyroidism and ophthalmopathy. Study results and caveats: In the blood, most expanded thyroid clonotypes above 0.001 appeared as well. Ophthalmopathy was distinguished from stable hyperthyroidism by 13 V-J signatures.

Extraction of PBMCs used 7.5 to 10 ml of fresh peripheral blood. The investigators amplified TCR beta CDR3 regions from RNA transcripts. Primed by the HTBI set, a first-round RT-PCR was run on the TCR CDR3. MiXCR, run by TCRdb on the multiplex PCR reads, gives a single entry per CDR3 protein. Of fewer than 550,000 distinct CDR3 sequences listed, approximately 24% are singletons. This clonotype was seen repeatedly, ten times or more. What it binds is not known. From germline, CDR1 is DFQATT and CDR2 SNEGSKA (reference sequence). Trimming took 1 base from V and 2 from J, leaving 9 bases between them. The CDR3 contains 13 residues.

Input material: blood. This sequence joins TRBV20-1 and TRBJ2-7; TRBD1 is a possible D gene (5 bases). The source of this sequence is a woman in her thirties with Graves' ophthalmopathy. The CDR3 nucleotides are TGCAGTGCTAGAGGCACAGGCACCTACGAGCAGTACTTC. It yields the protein CSARGTGTYEQYF.